These 8 T cell receptor beta chains came from one sample sequenced in a study of tumor and adjacent non-tumor tissue in lung cancer (dated by TCRdb to 2017 to 2018). RNA was isolated from bulk, unsorted tissue, and RNA quality was assessed with a NanoDrop ND-1000 and an Agilent 2100. Library preparation used multiplex PCR. Sequencer: Illumina HiSeq 2500. TCRbeta libraries were constructed through three rounds of nested PCR with primers (Table S4) according to protocols adapted from ARM-PCR. The public sequencing data were trimmed at Q25 with fastp and processed into clonotypes with MiXCR by TCRdb, which kept only in-frame beta chains. Rows matching on CDR3 protein sequence are summarized as one entry with the most common DNA and genes. Here the sample has 100,000 to 150,000 distinct CDR3 sequences; approximately 71% occur a single time. Roughly 13% of the sample is held by the ten biggest clonotypes.

Sequenced sample: lung tumor tissue. These receptors were collected from a man aged 25-40 years with non-small cell lung cancer.

This clonotype was seen repeatedly, ten times or more. CDR3 nucleotides: TGTGCCAGCAGTTTAGTGGGGGGCAAGGCTTTCTTT. It encodes CASSLVGGKAFF. The chain links TRBV12-3 or TRBV12-4 to TRBJ1-1; the D gene is possibly TRBD1 (6 bases). CDR3 size: 12 residues. V dropped 1 base and J dropped 11 bases, with 11 bases sitting between them.

This clonotype is a singleton in its sample. At one end, the junction sequence differs from germline, possibly due to a read error. The chain is built from TRBV29-1 and TRBJ2-2; 11 bases align to TRBD2. This CDR3 is built from 15 residues. Germline CDR1 and CDR2: SQVTM and ANQGSEA. The CDR3 protein is CSVETSGRKTGDLSF. In DNA, the CDR3 is TGCAGCGTTGAAACTAGCGGGAGAAAAACCGGGGATCTGTCTTTC.

This clonotype was seen at least ten times. The chain joins TRBV5-1 to TRBJ1-1; D is unresolved. The CDR3 has 15 residues. In germline, CDR1 is SGHRS, CDR2 YFSETQ. The V end lost 0 bases, the J end lost 0 bases, and 9 bases lay between the germline ends. The CDR3 DNA follows: TGCGCCAGCAGCTTGGCCCCACCCGTGAACACTGAAGCTTTCTTT. This encodes CASSLAPPVNTEAFF.

As for this clonotype: A much bigger clone sits one base away, suggesting this may be a read error. The chain carries TRBV20-1 and TRBJ2-7; either TRBD1 or TRBD2 may supply D (5 bases each). Germline loops: CDR1 DFQATT, CDR2 SNEGSKA (reference sequence). V dropped 3 bases and J dropped 6 bases, with 27 bases sitting between them. This CDR3 spans 17 amino acids. CDR3 sequence reads: CSARADSGSEGPSEQYF. The CDR3 DNA sequence: TGCAGTGCTAGGGCCGATTCGGGATCCGAGGGACCTTCCGAGCAGTACTTC.

This clonotype was seen many times. This chain links TRBV4-3 with TRBJ1-6, with D perhaps matching TRBD1 (6 bases). From germline, CDR1 is LGHNA and CDR2 YSLEER. The germline V and J ends were trimmed by 3 bases and 11 bases, with 8 bases remaining between them. CDR3 length: 12 residues. The CDR3 loop is CASSHQGTPLHF. CDR3 sequence (DNA): TGCGCCAGCAGCCACCAGGGGACACCCCTCCACTTT.

There are a few counts of this clonotype. One base away lies a much larger clone, so this may be a sequencing read error. The rearrangement links TRBV20-1 to TRBJ1-6; D call uncertain. Germline V CDR1 and CDR2: DFQATT, SNEGSKA (reference sequence). V dropped 0 bases and J dropped 7 bases, with 7 bases sitting between them. The CDR3 has 13 amino acids. The CDR3 DNA follows: TGCAGTGCTAGAGAAGGGATCAATTCACCCCTCCACTTT. Protein: CSAREGINSPLHF.

This clonotype was seen at least ten times. The rearrangement uses TRBV11-2 and TRBJ2-2; 7 nucleotides match TRBD1. Per germline, CDR1 SGHAT and CDR2 FQNNGV. V shed 4 bases and J 7 bases; nucleotides not matched to a gene: 0. The CDR3 totals 12 residues. This CDR3 reads CASSWDSGELFF. CDR3 DNA: TGTGCCAGCAGCTGGGACAGCGGGGAGCTGTTTTTT.

A word on this clonotype: One junction end does not reproduce the germline sequence, and a read error may be involved. This sequence joins TRBV4-1 and TRBJ2-2; possible D gene TRBD2, 6 bases. The CDR3 has 19 amino acids. Germline CDR1 MGHRA, CDR2 YSYEKL. In DNA, the CDR3 is TGCACCAGCAGCCCTTCAGGTGGGGGGAAAGGGAGGAACATCGGGGAGCTGTTTTTT. As protein: CTSSPSGGGKGRNIGELFF.